This T cell receptor beta chain was sequenced in a study of blood T cells in healthy people across ages. Study-level findings and limits: Fewer expanded clones and more diversity marked long-lived versus aged donors.

This clonotype was seen more than once but under ten times. Its antigen is not known. Then a second PCR, running about 6 to 11 cycles, was carried out with a sample-barcoded 5' primer and a J-beta primer mix. Per sample, CDR3-containing paired-end reads numbered at least 2.5 million. TCRdb used MiXCR to reprocess the 5' RACE reads, holding one entry per CDR3 protein. Of some 760,000 distinct CDR3 sequences in the sample, roughly 25% were seen once. Germline loops: CDR1 MDHEN, CDR2 SYDVKM. CDR3 size: 15 residues. These sequences were also reported in another study, on T cells of mothers and their children.

This chain uses TRBV28 with TRBJ2-5; 8 bases are shared with TRBD1. The J call could be wrong; TRBJ2-1 is a better fit for the DNA end. Source material: blood. This clonotype was obtained from a boy under 18 in good health. CDR3 protein: CASSSRGRGLNEQFF. The CDR3 DNA follows: TGTGCCAGCAGTTCCCGGGGCAGGGGGCTCAATGAGCAGTTCTTC.